This is a list of T cell receptor beta chains from one sample in a study of blood T cell repertoires in COVID-19. Clones were sequenced by immunoSEQ multiplex PCR, and TCRdb holds only the in-frame ones, with some missing. The sample holds approximately 200,000 clones, roughly 89% seen once. Specimen: peripheral blood. The receptors stem from a man between 60 and 70 years old who had recovered from COVID-19. CDR3s include the opening cysteine and the closing phenylalanine or tryptophan. D genes are given only for firm matches. Expanded clones are given a class, and other clones once, few, many or no size at all.

j_gene,v_gene,abundance,len,d_gene,CDR3nt,CDR3aa
TRBJ1-2,TRBV6-2/TRBV6-3,-,15,-,TGTGCCAGCAGTCGGGGTAGAACAGCTAACTATGGCTACACCTTC,CASSRGRTANYGYTF
TRBJ1-2,TRBV13,-,13,-,TGTGCCAGCAGCTTAGGCGGGAGGGCCAGCTACACCTTC,CASSLGGRASYTF
TRBJ1-3,TRBV27,-,15,-,TGTGCCCCCCGGGAGGGAGGGAACTCTGGAAACACCATATATTTT,CAPREGGNSGNTIYF
TRBJ2-3,TRBV19,-,16,TRBD2,TGTGCCAGTAGTAGGGGGACTAGCGGGATTGAGGATACGCAGTATTTT,CASSRGTSGIEDTQYF
TRBJ1-1,TRBV6-5,-,13,-,TGTGCCAGCAGGATGACAGTGAACACTGAAGCTTTCTTT,CASRMTVNTEAFF
TRBJ1-1,TRBV5-1,-,13,-,TGCGCCAGCAGCCTAACCTGGAACACTGAAGCTTTCTTT,CASSLTWNTEAFF
TRBJ1-1,TRBV7-9,-,14,TRBD1,TGTGCCAGCAGCTTAGAGGGGGCAAACACTGAAGCTTTCTTT,CASSLEGANTEAFF
TRBJ1-4,TRBV5-1,-,13,-,TGCGCCAGCAGCCCGGACAGAAATGAAAAACTGTTTTTT,CASSPDRNEKLFF
TRBJ2-5,TRBV14,-,16,TRBD2,TGTGCCAGCAGCCAAGCCTCTAGCGGGAGGATAGAGACCCAGTACTTC,CASSQASSGRIETQYF
TRBJ2-3,TRBV2,-,16,TRBD2,TGTGCCAGCAGTGTGGCAGCGGGGGGGTACTCAGATACGCAGTATTTT,CASSVAAGGYSDTQYF
TRBJ2-1,TRBV27,many,15,TRBD2,TGTGCCAGCAGTTTAGACGGACTAGCGGGAGGGTCGAAGTTCTTC,CASSLDGLAGGSKFF
TRBJ2-1,TRBV27,-,19,TRBD2,TGTGCCAGCACCCCCCTCCTCCAAGCGGGAGGATTCTCCTACAATGAGCAGTTCTTC,CASTPLLQAGGFSYNEQFF
TRBJ2-5,TRBV15,-,13,-,TGTGCCACCAGCAGAGATACGAGGGAGACCCAGTACTTC,CATSRDTRETQYF
TRBJ2-5,TRBV15,-,17,-,TGTGCCACCAGCAGAGATCTCAAAGGGGGTACAGGAGAGACCCAGTACTTC,CATSRDLKGGTGETQYF
TRBJ1-2,TRBV7-2,-,14,TRBD1,TGTGCCAGCAGCTTTGAACAGGGGGCTATCGGCTACACCTTC,CASSFEQGAIGYTF
TRBJ1-1,TRBV12-3/TRBV12-4,few,12,-,TGTGCCAGCAGCAAACAGGGTCCGGCAGCTTTCTTT,CASSKQGPAAFF
TRBJ2-7,TRBV7-2,-,15,-,TGTGCCAGCAGCTTCCCGGACAGAGTCCACTACGAGCAGTACTTC,CASSFPDRVHYEQYF
TRBJ1-4,TRBV28,-,13,-,TGTGCCAGCAGTTTAGCCGGTAATGAAAAACTGTTTTTT,CASSLAGNEKLFF
TRBJ1-2,TRBV27,-,15,TRBD1,TGTGCCAGCAGTTCCCATCTCCTCGACAGGGATGGCTACACCTTC,CASSSHLLDRDGYTF
TRBJ2-7,TRBV6-2/TRBV6-3,many,13,TRBD1,TGTGCCAGCAGTTTCACAGGGGGCGGTGAGCAGTACTTC,CASSFTGGGEQYF
TRBJ1-2,TRBV28,-,17,-,TGTGCCAGCAGTTTGTTGGTTCGAGGCTTAACGGACTATGGCTACACCTTC,CASSLLVRGLTDYGYTF
TRBJ2-7,TRBV7-2,-,14,-,TGTGCCAGCAGCTCCTACCTAGCGACGTACGAGCAGTACTTC,CASSSYLATYEQYF
TRBJ2-3,TRBV28,-,12,-,TGTGCCAGTGGACAGCGGCGAGATACGCAGTATTTT,CASGQRRDTQYF
TRBJ1-1,TRBV11-1,-,12,-,TGTGCCAGCACCCCAGGAGGACCTGAAGCTTTCTTT,CASTPGGPEAFF
TRBJ2-3,TRBV6-5,-,15,-,TGTGCCAGCAGAAGAAGTCTCCCGGGGACAGATACGCAGTATTTT,CASRRSLPGTDTQYF
TRBJ2-7,TRBV27,-,15,TRBD2,TGTGCCAGCAGCCCCCAGACTAGCGGGATGTACGAGCAGTACTTC,CASSPQTSGMYEQYF
TRBJ1-6,TRBV9,-,15,-,TGTGCCAGCAGCGCCTCAGGCGTCTATAATTCACCCCTCCACTTT,CASSASGVYNSPLHF
TRBJ1-2,TRBV27,-,16,TRBD1,TGTGCCAGCAGTTCCCTCGGGACAGGGGGGGACTATGGCTACACCTTC,CASSSLGTGGDYGYTF
TRBJ2-7,TRBV6-5,-,15,-,TGTGCCAGCAGTCCCACCCGAGACAGTTCTTACGAGCAGTACTTC,CASSPTRDSSYEQYF
TRBJ2-7,TRBV6-5,-,14,TRBD2,TGTGCCAGCAGTCTAGCGGGAGAACGGTACGAGCAGTACTTC,CASSLAGERYEQYF
TRBJ2-5,TRBV18,-,14,TRBD1,TGTGCCAGCTCGGAAAGACAGGGACAAGAGACCCAGTACTTC,CASSERQGQETQYF
TRBJ2-7,TRBV7-9,few,16,-,TGTGCCAGCAGCTTAGTGCGGTCCCTCGGGGGGCCGGAACAGTACTTC,CASSLVRSLGGPEQYF
TRBJ2-7,TRBV7-9,-,15,TRBD2,TGTGCCAGCAGTTTCGTAGCGGGAGCCACCTACGAGCAGTACTTC,CASSFVAGATYEQYF
TRBJ2-5,TRBV4-1,-,14,TRBD1,TGCGCCAGCAGCCAAAGGGGGCTTGGAGAGACCCAGTACTTC,CASSQRGLGETQYF
TRBJ2-3,TRBV4-3,-,17,TRBD2,TGCGCCAGCAGCCAAGCTGCGCCTAGCGGTCGCACAGATACGCAGTATTTT,CASSQAAPSGRTDTQYF
TRBJ2-3,TRBV2,once,15,TRBD2,TGTGCCAGCAGGAGCGGGACTTTTGGGACAGATACGCAGTATTTT,CASRSGTFGTDTQYF
TRBJ1-4,TRBV24-1,-,14,TRBD1,TGTGCCACCAGTGGGACAGGGTGGGATGAAAAACTGTTTTTT,CATSGTGWDEKLFF
TRBJ1-5,TRBV18,-,15,TRBD1,TGTACCAGCTCACCACCCGGGACAGATGATCAGCCCCAGCATTTT,CTSSPPGTDDQPQHF
TRBJ1-2,TRBV6-5,-,14,-,TGTGCCAGCAGTCCCCGCGGCATAAACTATGGCTACACCTTC,CASSPRGINYGYTF
TRBJ2-7,TRBV19,-,13,TRBD1,TGTGCCAGTAGTTTCGGGACAGATAGCGAGCAGTACTTC,CASSFGTDSEQYF
TRBJ2-7,TRBV2,-,14,-,TGTGCCAGCAGGGCCCAGGTAGGGGGTAACGAGCAGTACTTC,CASRAQVGGNEQYF
TRBJ2-1,TRBV7-6,once,15,-,TGTGCCAGCAGCCCCGCTAGAGAAGGTGTGTATGAGCAGTTCTTC,CASSPAREGVYEQFF
TRBJ2-5,TRBV9,-,16,TRBD1,TGTGCCAGCAGCGAGAGTCCGGGACAGCCTACAGAGACCCAGTACTTC,CASSESPGQPTETQYF
TRBJ2-3,TRBV5-4,-,16,TRBD1,TGTGCCAGCAGCTCCCCGTCACGACAGGGAACAGATACGCAGTATTTT,CASSSPSRQGTDTQYF
TRBJ1-2,TRBV9,once,15,TRBD1,TGTGCCAGCAGCGTAACGGGACAGGGAAGGGATGGCTACACCTTC,CASSVTGQGRDGYTF
TRBJ2-3,TRBV30,-,15,TRBD2,TGTGCCTGGAGTGGAGGGCTAGCGGGCTCGGGTACGCAGTATTTT,CAWSGGLAGSGTQYF
TRBJ1-5,TRBV5-1,once,15,-,TGCGCCAGCAGCCCGGGGGGCACCCCGGGGCAGCCCCAGCATTTT,CASSPGGTPGQPQHF
TRBJ2-3,TRBV20-1,-,15,TRBD2,TGCAGTGCTAGTTTGTCGGGGGGTTTTCAAGATACGCAGTATTTT,CSASLSGGFQDTQYF
TRBJ1-5,TRBV7-2,-,13,-,TGTGCCAGCAGCTCTAACCCTCTACAGCCCCAGCATTTT,CASSSNPLQPQHF
TRBJ2-2,TRBV18,few,15,TRBD1,TGTGCCAGCTCACTAAGGACAGGGAAGACCGGGGAGCTGTTTTTT,CASSLRTGKTGELFF
TRBJ1-1,TRBV15,-,15,-,TGTGCCACCAGCAGAGATCCAGGGTTCAACACTGAAGCTTTCTTT,CATSRDPGFNTEAFF
TRBJ1-4,TRBV5-1,-,13,-,TGCGCCAGCAGTCGGGACACCGATGAAAAACTGTTTTTT,CASSRDTDEKLFF
TRBJ1-5,TRBV6-2/TRBV6-3,-,13,-,TGTGCCAGCAGTTTCAAGGGGGATCAGCCCCAGCATTTT,CASSFKGDQPQHF
TRBJ2-1,TRBV10-2,-,15,TRBD1,TGCGCCAGCAGCCCAGTCGGACAGGGAGCCAATGAGCAGTTCTTC,CASSPVGQGANEQFF
TRBJ2-5,TRBV6-1,-,14,-,TGTGCCAGCAGTGAGGGGGCTAGTGAAGAGACCCAGTACTTC,CASSEGASEETQYF
TRBJ2-5,TRBV11-2,-,16,TRBD2,TGTGCCAGCAGTTATTGGACTAGCGGGACTCGGGAGACCCAGTACTTC,CASSYWTSGTRETQYF